What follows are 7 T cell receptor beta chains derived from one specimen sequenced in a study of shared T cell receptors in the human thymus. TCRdb keeps only in-frame clones here, not all; method: immunoSEQ multiplex PCR. There are 630,000 or so clones in the sample; approximately 87% occur only once, and 0.0094% lies in the top ten. These data were also reused for a study on human thymus T cells.

The sequencing input was thymocytes. The source is a boy younger than two with a congenital heart defect.

The rearrangement uses TRBV6-1 and TRBJ1-5; TRBD1 aligns across 10 bases. The CDR3 is made up of 15 amino acids. Germline V gene lookup returns CDR1 MNHNS and CDR2 SASEGT. After removal of 5 bases from V and 3 bases from J, the junction contained 4 bases not matched to a gene. CDR3 residues: CASSSDRGFNQPQHF. In nucleotides, the CDR3 is TGTGCCAGCAGTTCGGACAGGGGGTTCAATCAGCCCCAGCATTTT.

This sequence joins TRBV11-2 and TRBJ2-4; 10 bases fit TRBD1. Germline V CDR1 and CDR2: SGHAT, FQNNGV. The CDR3 has 18 residues. J was trimmed by 0 bases and V by 5 bases; bases with no gene match: 10. CDR3 residues: CASSPGQGNEGAKNIQYF. CDR3 bases: TGTGCCAGCAGCCCGGGACAGGGGAATGAAGGAGCCAAAAACATTCAGTACTTC.

J is TRBJ2-6 and V is TRBV7-2; TRBD2 matches 7 bases. Germline V gene data show CDR1 as SGHTA and CDR2 as FQGNSA. This CDR3 spans 17 amino acids. The J segment lost 0 bases and the V segment lost 4 bases, leaving 6 bases of the junction unmatched. CDR3 sequence (DNA): TGTGCCAGCAGCTATGGACTAGGCGACTCTGGGGCCAACGTCCTGACTTTC. Translating it yields CASSYGLGDSGANVLTF. Looking up the rest from reference TRBV7-2 and TRBJ2-6 gives the full variable domain: GAGVSQSPSNKVTEKGKDVELRCDPISGHTALYWYRQSLGQGLEFLIYFQGNSAPDKSGLPSDRFSAERTGGSVSTLTIQRTQQEDSAVYLCASSYGLGDSGANVLTFGAGSRLTVL.

The chain couples TRBV4-1 to TRBJ1-5, with 8 bases fitting TRBD1. The CDR3 runs to 15 residues. Germline lookup yields CDR1 MGHRA and CDR2 YSYEKL. V shed 0 bases, J shed 7 bases, and the junction held 5 bases outside the gene matches. The CDR3, as DNA: TGCGCCAGCAGCCAAGAAGCTACAGGGGGGCAGCCCCAGCATTTT. Its protein is CASSQEATGGQPQHF.

The CDR3 bases are TGTGCCAGCATGGGGGGAAAGGGCACAGATACGCAGTATTTT. As protein: CASMGGKGTDTQYF. The rearrangement uses TRBV6-5 and TRBJ2-3, with TRBD2 as a possible D gene (6 bases). The CDR3 length is 14 residues. Germline V gene sequence: CDR1 MNHEY, CDR2 SVGAGI. V was clipped by 7 bases and J by 1 base, with 12 bases between them.

This sequence joins TRBV5-1 and TRBJ1-1, with 9 nucleotides matching TRBD1. V dropped 4 bases and J dropped 2; count of bases not matched to a gene: 6. Germline loops: CDR1 SGHRS, CDR2 YFSETQ. The length of the CDR3 is 15 residues. The CDR3 region has the DNA TGCGCCAGCAGCGCGCGACAGGGGGAAAACACTGAAGCTTTCTTT. It is translated as CASSARQGENTEAFF.

This chain links TRBV29-1 with TRBJ1-2, with D hard to call. Per the germline V gene, CDR1 is SQVTM and CDR2 is ANQGSEA. Trimming shortened V by 4 bases and J by 7 bases, and 7 bases separated the two germline ends. The CDR3 has 10 residues. CDR3 in DNA: TGCAGCGTTGCGGGATCTGGCTACACCTTC. Protein sequence: CSVAGSGYTF.